This is a list of T cell receptor beta chains from one sample in a study of Ad26.COV2.S vaccination and SARS-CoV-2 variants. Using immunoSEQ multiplex PCR, the repertoire was profiled, and TCRdb retains in-frame clones only, with some absent. The sample records under 400,000 clones, around 86% being singletons. Sequenced here: peripheral blood, sampled in a trial of Ad26.COV2.S vaccine versus placebo. Receptor source: a person between 18 and 60 years old who received the Ad26.COV2.S COVID-19 vaccine or a placebo. Both conserved end residues are part of each CDR3. A D gene is named only where the DNA matches it firmly. Some rows have no size entry. The others give once, few or many, or a class for an expanded clone.

size	D	length	V	J	CDR3	DNA
once	.	13	TRBV27	TRBJ2-7	CASSLSEGYEQYF	TGTGCCAGCAGTTTATCAGAGGGATACGAGCAGTACTTC
.	.	14	TRBV25-1	TRBJ2-5	CASTPQGGRETQYF	TGTGCCAGCACCCCCCAAGGGGGGCGGGAGACCCAGTACTTC
.	TRBD1	14	TRBV7-9	TRBJ1-4	CASSSGTDNEKLFF	TGTGCCAGCAGCTCCGGGACAGATAATGAAAAACTGTTTTTT
once	.	14	TRBV21-1	TRBJ1-2	CASSKVDCYYGYTF	TGTGCCAGCAGCAAAGTTGACTGCTACTATGGCTACACCTTC
.	TRBD1	15	TRBV3-1/TRBV3-2	TRBJ1-6	CASSHQQGLGSPLHF	TGTGCCAGCAGCCACCAACAGGGGTTAGGTTCACCCCTCCACTTT
once	TRBD1	14	TRBV30	TRBJ1-4	CAWTPGGRGEKLFF	TGTGCCTGGACCCCAGGGGGAAGGGGTGAAAAACTGTTTTTT
.	.	12	TRBV5-4	TRBJ1-1	CASSVDDREAFF	TGTGCCAGCAGCGTGGATGACAGGGAAGCTTTCTTT
.	.	13	TRBV27	TRBJ2-7	CASSLTVSYEQYF	TGTGCCAGCAGTTTGACAGTCTCCTACGAGCAGTACTTC
.	TRBD1	14	TRBV7-8	TRBJ2-7	CASSIRQGLYEQYF	TGTGCCAGCAGCATCAGACAGGGTCTGTACGAGCAGTACTTC
.	.	15	TRBV27	TRBJ1-1	CASRPAGEVWTEAFF	TGTGCCAGCAGGCCGGCAGGGGAGGTCTGGACTGAAGCTTTCTTT
.	.	11	TRBV12-3/TRBV12-4	TRBJ2-2	CASSFPGELFF	TGTGCCAGCAGTTTTCCCGGGGAGCTGTTTTTT
.	.	14	TRBV7-9	TRBJ1-2	CASSRERGARGYTF	TGTGCCAGCAGCCGAGAGCGGGGGGCGCGCGGCTACACCTTC
.	TRBD2	12	TRBV30	TRBJ2-3	CAWSASGTREYF	TGTGCCTGGAGTGCGTCCGGGACTAGGGAGTATTTT
once	TRBD1	15	TRBV3-1/TRBV3-2	TRBJ2-7	CASSLRTGGVYEQYF	TGTGCCAGCAGCCTTAGGACAGGGGGAGTCTACGAGCAGTACTTC
.	.	17	TRBV5-4	TRBJ1-6	CASSLAVWGAENSPLHF	TGTGCCAGCAGCTTGGCCGTCTGGGGCGCGGAGAATTCACCCCTCCACTTT
.	.	14	TRBV10-3	TRBJ2-7	CAIRTDPRAYEQYF	TGTGCCATCAGGACGGACCCCAGGGCATACGAGCAGTACTTC
.	.	15	TRBV4-2	TRBJ2-3	CASSQEDFPTDTQYF	TGTGCCAGCAGCCAAGAGGACTTTCCCACAGATACGCAGTATTTT
.	TRBD1	16	TRBV5-6	TRBJ1-5	CASSFTGTGGRQPQHF	TGTGCCAGCAGCTTTACCGGGACAGGGGGGAGACAGCCCCAGCATTTT
few	.	14	TRBV6-5	TRBJ1-3	CASSSQGTGNTIYF	TGTGCCAGCAGTTCCCAGGGGACTGGAAACACCATATATTTT
.	.	14	TRBV5-1	TRBJ1-3	CASSPSEGRDTIYF	TGCGCCAGCAGCCCATCGGAGGGGCGCGACACCATATATTTT
once	.	14	TRBV2	TRBJ1-1	CASRLDGRNTEAFF	TGTGCCAGCAGGTTGGACGGCCGGAACACTGAAGCTTTCTTT
.	.	14	TRBV6-2/TRBV6-3	TRBJ2-5	CASSYRTRGETQYF	TGTGCCAGCAGTTACCGGACTCGGGGGGAGACCCAGTACTTC
.	.	18	TRBV14	TRBJ2-1	CASSQGEFRQSSYNEQFF	TGTGCCAGCAGCCAAGGGGAGTTTAGACAGAGCTCCTACAATGAGCAGTTCTTC
.	TRBD1	14	TRBV5-1	TRBJ2-1	CASSSGQEYNEQFF	TGCGCCAGCAGTTCGGGACAGGAGTACAATGAGCAGTTCTTC
.	.	15	TRBV19	TRBJ1-1	CASSIYGVSNTEAFF	TGTGCCAGTAGTATATACGGGGTTTCGAACACTGAAGCTTTCTTT
.	.	18	TRBV9	TRBJ1-1	CASSPRGEMWVRNTEAFF	TGTGCCAGCAGCCCGAGGGGGGAGATGTGGGTACGGAACACTGAAGCTTTCTTT
.	.	16	TRBV7-9	TRBJ1-6	CASSLGLFQGNSPLHF	TGTGCCAGCAGCTTAGGGTTATTCCAGGGTAATTCACCCCTCCACTTT
.	.	12	TRBV6-6	TRBJ2-1	CASGGDYNEQFF	TGTGCCAGCGGCGGGGACTACAATGAGCAGTTCTTC
.	.	14	TRBV7-9	TRBJ2-5	CASSLVPVVETQYF	TGTGCCAGCAGCTTGGTCCCCGTTGTGGAGACCCAGTACTTC
.	.	12	TRBV12-3/TRBV12-4	TRBJ2-7	CATSRGSYEQYF	TGTGCCACCAGTCGTGGGTCTTACGAGCAGTACTTC
.	TRBD1	14	TRBV7-9	TRBJ2-4	CASSSGTGNRIQYF	TGTGCCAGCAGCTCCGGGACAGGGAATCGCATTCAGTACTTC
.	TRBD1	16	TRBV6-4	TRBJ1-1	CASRPGQGPLNTEAFF	TGTGCCAGCAGACCGGGACAGGGCCCCTTGAACACTGAAGCTTTCTTT
.	TRBD1	13	TRBV6-5	TRBJ1-6	CASFQGDNSPLHF	TGTGCCAGTTTTCAGGGGGACAATTCACCCCTCCACTTT
.	TRBD1	16	TRBV6-4	TRBJ1-2	CASSLGEGQDTYGYTF	TGTGCCAGCAGTCTAGGCGAGGGACAGGATACGTATGGCTACACCTTC
.	.	16	TRBV11-2	TRBJ2-2	CASSSQGGLLTGELFF	TGTGCCAGCAGCTCCCAGGGGGGGCTATTAACGGGGGAGCTGTTTTTT